Shown below are 26 T cell receptor beta chains from a single sample sequenced in a study of prognosis after radiotherapy for stage I lung cancer. Two-round multiplex PCR amplified TCR beta CDR3 from genomic DNA. With primers specific to each TRBV and TRBJ gene, the first-round PCR was performed. TCRdb itself ran the multiplex PCR reads through MiXCR, one entry per CDR3 protein. The sample shows nearly 35,000 distinct CDR3 sequences, less than 45% of them seen only once. Specimen: PBMCs, collected before or after stereotactic body radiation therapy (not recorded which). Receptors were obtained from a donor aged 50 or older with non-small cell lung cancer.

This clonotype was counted ten times or more. For the CDR3, the DNA is TGCGCCAGCAGCAGGGACACCTTCGGGGCAGATACGCAGTATTTT. Translating it yields CASSRDTFGADTQYF. The chain uses TRBV5-1 and TRBJ2-3, with D possibly TRBD1 on 6 matching bases. Germline V gene data show CDR1 as SGHRS and CDR2 as YFSETQ. Trimming shortened V by 4 bases and J by 4 bases, and 16 bases separated the two germline ends. The CDR3 loop spans 15 amino acids.

This clonotype was seen many times. The rearrangement links TRBV5-1 to TRBJ2-7; the D gene is possibly TRBD2 (7 bases). The V and J ends lost 5 bases and 0 bases respectively, with 18 bases between them. Germline CDR1 and CDR2: SGHRS and YFSETQ. CDR3 length: 16 residues. CDR3 in amino acids: CASRSLGGASSYEQYF. CDR3 coding DNA: TGCGCCAGCAGGTCCTTAGGGGGGGCGAGCTCCTACGAGCAGTACTTC.

By its share, this clonotype is medium-sized (0.01 to 0.1%). This chain joins TRBV12-3 or TRBV12-4 and TRBJ2-7, with 7 positions matching TRBD2. CDR3 size: 14 residues. Trimming at V came to 5 bases and at J to 7 bases, leaving 11 bases not matched to a gene. This chain's CDR3 is CASSRSGISGEQYF. The CDR3 DNA sequence: TGTGCCAGCAGTCGAAGCGGGATAAGCGGAGAGCAGTACTTC.

This clonotype was counted many times. The CDR3 coding sequence is TGTGCCAGCAGTTTAGTGTTGGCGGTCGCGAACACCGGGGAGCTGTTTTTT. Translating it yields CASSLVLAVANTGELFF. V usage is TRBV28 and J usage is TRBJ2-2; D is undetermined. In germline, CDR1 is MDHEN, CDR2 SYDVKM. CDR3 length: 17 amino acids. Trimming stripped 2 bases from V and 0 bases from J, with 13 bases between.

This clonotype was seen at least ten times. The chain is built from TRBV5-1 and TRBJ1-2; no clear D. The CDR3 contains 15 residues. CDR1 is SGHRS and CDR2 is YFSETQ in the germline V gene. V was trimmed by 4 bases and J by 3 bases, leaving 16 bases between them. The CDR3 here is CASSGGPGIDYGYTF. In nucleotides, the CDR3 is TGCGCCAGCAGCGGTGGACCTGGGATTGACTATGGCTACACCTTC.

This clonotype was seen many times. V and J are TRBV4-2 and TRBJ2-3, with D possibly matching TRBD1 (5 bases). The CDR3 length is 14 residues. With 4 bases removed from V and 4 bases from J, the gap between germline ends came to 12 bases. In germline, CDR1 is LGHNA, CDR2 YNFKEQ. CDR3 sequence: CASSPLQGADTQYF. For the CDR3, the DNA is TGTGCCAGCAGCCCCCTCCAGGGTGCAGATACGCAGTATTTT.

This chain joins TRBV29-1 and TRBJ2-5; TRBD1 matches at 9 bases. Germline CDR1 is SQVTM and CDR2 is ANQGSEA. V shed 0 bases and J 4 bases; nucleotides not matched to a gene: 6. There are 15 residues in the CDR3. CDR3 in DNA: TGCAGCGTTGAAGACCGACAGGGGGTGGTAGAGACCCAGTACTTC. This translates into CSVEDRQGVVETQYF.

To note about this clonotype: A read error likely explains this, since a far larger clone differs by one base. This sequence joins TRBV7-9 and TRBJ1-2; D gene ambiguous. The CDR3 runs to 14 residues. V was clipped by 5 bases and J by 2 bases, with 12 bases between them. CDR1 is SEHNR and CDR2 is FQNEAQ in the germline V gene (reference sequence). The CDR3 nucleotides are TGTGCCAGCAGCCCCAAGAAAGGGAACTATGGCTACACCTTC. Translation: CASSPKKGNYGYTF. Looking up the rest from reference TRBV7-9 and TRBJ1-2 gives the full variable domain: DTGVSQNPRHKITKRGQNVTFRCDPISEHNRLYWYRQTLGQGPEFLTYFQNEAQLEKSRLLSDRFSAERPKGSFSTLEIQRTEQGDSAMYLCASSPKKGNYGYTFGSGTRLTVV.

This sequence joins TRBV13 and TRBJ1-1; 7 nucleotides align to TRBD1. CDR3 length: 16 residues. Germline V gives CDR1 PRHDT, CDR2 FYEKMQ (reference sequence). The junction had 15 bases not matched to a gene; V was cut back by 8 bases and J by 3 bases. CDR3 loop: CASSDPGGRGDTEAFF. For the CDR3, the DNA is TGTGCCAGCTCTGATCCAGGGGGGCGGGGGGACACTGAAGCTTTCTTT. The entire variable domain, with the rest obtained from reference TRBV13 and TRBJ1-1, is as follows: AAGVIQSPRHLIKEKRETATLKCYPIPRHDTVYWYQQGPGQDPQFLISFYEKMQSDKGSIPDRFSAQQFSDYHSELNMSSLELGDSALYFCASSDPGGRGDTEAFFGQGTRLTVV.

This clonotype was observed a few times. The chain uses TRBV5-1 and TRBJ2-1; perhaps TRBD2 as D (6 bases). The CDR3 loop spans 14 amino acids. V lost 4 bases to trimming and J lost 5 bases, with 13 bases between them. Germline CDR1 is SGHRS and CDR2 is YFSETQ. This chain's CDR3 is CASSIPGLNNEQFF. DNA of the CDR3: TGCGCCAGCAGCATCCCGGGACTTAACAATGAGCAGTTCTTC.

This clonotype has ten or more counts. The chain joins TRBV27 to TRBJ2-5; possible D gene TRBD1, 7 bases. V lost 7 bases to trimming and J lost 6 bases, with 18 bases between them. The CDR3 runs 14 residues. Germline V CDR1 and CDR2: MNHEY, SMNVEV (reference sequence). The CDR3, as DNA: TGTGCCAGCACCCAAGGGGGGACAGAGAAGACCCAGTACTTC. Encoded protein: CASTQGGTEKTQYF.

Many counts were recorded for this clonotype. CDR3 region: CASSAGVTGGGAVEQFF. Here the CDR3 DNA reads TGTGCCAGCAGCGCTGGCGTGACAGGCGGGGGGGCGGTTGAGCAGTTCTTC. This chain joins TRBV9 and TRBJ2-1, with 9 bases identical to TRBD2. This CDR3 has 17 residues. CDR1 and CDR2 (germline): SGDLS, YYNGEE. The junction had 16 bases not matched to a gene; V was cut back by 3 bases and J by 9 bases.

At least ten counts were recorded for this clonotype. The chain recombines TRBV5-5 with TRBJ2-7; weak D call: TRBD2 (6 bases). Germline V gene lookup returns CDR1 SGHKS and CDR2 YYEKEE (reference sequence). The CDR3 spans 15 residues. Trimming took off 4 bases at V and 3 bases at J, with 17 bases between the two ends. CDR3 coding DNA: TGTGCCAGCAGCGAGGGGTTTACGGGGGACTACGAGCAGTACTTC. This encodes CASSEGFTGDYEQYF.

CDR3 in DNA: TGCGCCAGCAGCTTGCACAGCACAGATACGCAGTATTTT. Translating gives CASSLHSTDTQYF. The chain joins TRBV5-1 to TRBJ2-3; D is undetermined. Germline CDR1 reads SGHRS; CDR2 reads YFSETQ. Trimming took off 1 base at V and 0 bases at J, with 3 bases between the two ends. The CDR3 has 13 residues.

This chain connects TRBV2 to TRBJ1-2, with a possible D match to TRBD1 (5 bases). This CDR3 has 14 residues. In germline, CDR1 is SNHLY, CDR2 FYNNEI. V lost 11 bases and J lost 1, with 17 bases in between. CDR3 sequence: CADGWGGLNYGYTF. As DNA, the CDR3 is TGTGCCGATGGATGGGGGGGACTTAACTATGGCTACACCTTC.

The gene calls are TRBV6-2 or TRBV6-3 and TRBJ1-4; TRBD1 is a possible D gene (5 bases). The CDR3 is 16 residues long. Deletions cut 2 bases from V and 8 bases from J, with 18 bases between. Germline V gene sequence: CDR1 MNHEY, CDR2 SVGEGT. The CDR3 loop is CASSYLGDSANEKLFF. Written as DNA, the CDR3 is TGTGCCAGCAGTTACCTCGGTGACAGTGCAAACGAAAAACTGTTTTTT.

This clonotype was observed many times. The V call is TRBV19, the J call TRBJ1-4; no definite D call. CDR3 size: 16 residues. Trimming shortened V by 9 bases and J by 2 bases, and 19 bases separated the two germline ends. In germline, CDR1 is LNHDA, CDR2 SQIVND (reference sequence). CDR3 region: CASLDTRGLTNEKLFF. DNA for the CDR3: TGTGCCAGCCTTGACACCCGGGGTCTGACTAATGAAAAACTGTTTTTT. Looking up the rest from reference TRBV19 and TRBJ1-4 gives the full variable domain: DGGITQSPKYLFRKEGQNVTLSCEQNLNHDAMYWYRQDPGQGLRLIYYSQIVNDFQKGDIAEGYSVSREKKESFPLTVTSAQKNPTAFYLCASLDTRGLTNEKLFFGSGTQLSVL.

This clonotype has a count of ten or more. The CDR3 DNA follows: TGCGCCAGCAGCCAAGATAGATTCTATGGCTACACCTTC. As protein: CASSQDRFYGYTF. The chain is built from TRBV4-1 and TRBJ1-2; D gene unclear. Trimming stripped 0 bases from V and 4 bases from J, with 6 bases between. There are 13 residues in the CDR3. Looked up from germline, CDR1 is MGHRA and CDR2 is YSYEKL.

This clonotype has ten or more counts. The chain is built from TRBV20-1 and TRBJ2-5, with 11 bases matching TRBD2. Losses at the gene ends were 6 bases for V and 5 bases for J; bases not matched to a gene: 5. Germline V gene sequence: CDR1 DFQATT, CDR2 SNEGSKA (reference sequence). CDR3 size: 13 residues. The CDR3 here is CSAQTSGIETQYF. The DNA for the CDR3 is TGCAGTGCGCAGACTAGCGGGATTGAGACCCAGTACTTC.

In its sample, this clonotype ranks as medium-sized. The V gene is TRBV27, the J gene TRBJ1-1; D is unclear. Trimming cost V 1 base and J 4 bases, with 7 bases left between them. CDR3 length: 13 residues. Germline CDR1 MNHEY, CDR2 SMNVEV (reference sequence). The CDR3 is CASSLFRGTEAFF. DNA for the CDR3: TGTGCCAGCAGTTTATTCCGGGGCACTGAAGCTTTCTTT.

In its sample, this clonotype was seen many times. V and J are TRBV27 and TRBJ2-7; unclear D gene. V lost 2 bases and J 6 bases, leaving 11 bases between the germline ends. Germline CDR1 MNHEY, CDR2 SMNVEV (reference sequence). The CDR3 is 13 residues long. CDR3 in DNA: TGTGCCAGCAGTTTACCCCCCCACAGCGAGCAGTACTTC. Amino acid sequence: CASSLPPHSEQYF.

This clonotype was counted ten times or more. The rearrangement uses TRBV20-1 and TRBJ2-1, with TRBD2 matching over 7 bases. Germline CDR1 and CDR2: DFQATT and SNEGSKA (reference sequence). Germline trimming cut 1 base from V and 2 bases from J; bases unmatched to any gene: 5. CDR3 length: 15 amino acids. The CDR3 reads CSARVTSSPYNEQFF. The CDR3 DNA follows: TGCAGTGCTAGAGTGACTAGCAGTCCCTACAATGAGCAGTTCTTC.

The chain joins TRBV27 to TRBJ2-3; the D gene is possibly TRBD2 (5 bases). CDR1 is MNHEY, CDR2 SMNVEV, per germline (reference sequence). CDR3 length: 15 amino acids. Trimming took off 2 bases at V and 3 bases at J, with 12 bases between the two ends. This CDR3 reads CASSLGPGITDTQYF. The CDR3 DNA sequence: TGTGCCAGCAGTTTAGGTCCCGGGATAACAGATACGCAGTATTTT.

The sample holds many counts of this clonotype. This sequence joins TRBV12-3 or TRBV12-4 and TRBJ2-3, with D hard to call. Trimming cost V 3 bases and J 2 bases, with 6 bases left between them. The CDR3 runs 13 residues. CDR3 DNA sequence: TGTGCCAGCAGTTTTAAGAACACAGATACGCAGTATTTT. Its translation: CASSFKNTDTQYF.

A note on this clonotype: A read error likely explains this, since a far larger clone differs by one base. The V gene is TRBV6-9, the J gene TRBJ2-5; weak D call: TRBD1 (5 bases). The CDR3 is 16 residues long. Germline V gives CDR1 MNHGY, CDR2 SVAAGI. CDR3 in DNA: TGTGCCAACAGTTCCCACGACCAACCCCAGGGAGAGACCCAGTACTTC. Its protein product is CANSSHDQPQGETQYF.

CDR3 in amino acids: CATRRPTGNTEAFF. CDR3 sequence (DNA): TGTGCCACCCGTCGACCCACGGGGAACACTGAAGCTTTCTTT. The V and J genes are TRBV6-2 or TRBV6-3 and TRBJ1-1; D is ambiguous. V was shortened by 10 bases and J by 1 base, with 16 bases between the two germline ends. Germline V gene data show CDR1 as MNHEY and CDR2 as SVGEGT. This CDR3 spans 14 amino acids.